A selection of T cell receptor beta chains follows, all from one sample in a study of CD8 T cells in Susac syndrome. Each CDR3 protein is one row after TCRdb ran MiXCR on the immunoSEQ multiplex PCR reads. The data contain around 130,000 distinct CDR3 sequences, 80% of them singletons. The sequencing input was CD8+ T cells from PBMCs. These receptor sequences come from a human donor with multiple sclerosis. CDR3s include the opening cysteine and the closing phenylalanine or tryptophan. A D gene is named only where the DNA matches it firmly. Not every row has a clone size; where given, it reads once, few, many or a size class.

d_call: TRBD1; v_call: TRBV18; clone_size: .; j_call: TRBJ2-3; cdr3_nt: TGTGCCAGCTGGTCCCAGGGGGCAGATACGCAGTATTTT; cdr3_aa: CASWSQGADTQYF
d_call: TRBD1; v_call: TRBV28; clone_size: .; j_call: TRBJ1-1; cdr3_nt: TGTGCCAGCAGCCGGGACAGGGAGCACACTGAAGCTTTCTTT; cdr3_aa: CASSRDREHTEAFF
d_call: .; v_call: TRBV6-1; clone_size: .; j_call: TRBJ1-1; cdr3_nt: TGTGCCAGCAGTGTGTATACAGGTTCAGCTTTCTTT; cdr3_aa: CASSVYTGSAFF
d_call: .; v_call: TRBV6-2/TRBV6-3; clone_size: .; j_call: TRBJ2-7; cdr3_nt: TGTGCCAGCAGTTATTCGGTAGAGAGCTACGAGCAGTACTTC; cdr3_aa: CASSYSVESYEQYF
d_call: .; v_call: TRBV27; clone_size: .; j_call: TRBJ1-1; cdr3_nt: TGTGCCAGCTCGACTTTGATGAACACTGAAGCTTTCTTT; cdr3_aa: CASSTLMNTEAFF
d_call: TRBD2; v_call: TRBV11-2; clone_size: once; j_call: TRBJ2-5; cdr3_nt: TGTGCCAGCAGCGGTCGACTAGCGGGGGGGCCTGAGGCCCAGTACTTC; cdr3_aa: CASSGRLAGGPEAQYF
d_call: .; v_call: TRBV4-2; clone_size: .; j_call: TRBJ2-1; cdr3_nt: TGTGCCAGCAGCCAAGGGATTTGGTCCTACAATGAGCAGTTCTTC; cdr3_aa: CASSQGIWSYNEQFF
d_call: .; v_call: TRBV4-1; clone_size: .; j_call: TRBJ1-2; cdr3_nt: TGCGCCAGCAGCCAAGTTGTGGACAGCCCATATGGCTACACCTTC; cdr3_aa: CASSQVVDSPYGYTF
d_call: TRBD1; v_call: TRBV14; clone_size: .; j_call: TRBJ2-7; cdr3_nt: TGTGCCAGCAGCCAAGGACAGGGGTTCGAGCAGTACTTC; cdr3_aa: CASSQGQGFEQYF
d_call: .; v_call: TRBV7-9; clone_size: .; j_call: TRBJ2-6; cdr3_nt: TGTGCCAGCAGCTTAGGGCCGGGGAATGCTGGGGCCAACGTCCTGACTTTC; cdr3_aa: CASSLGPGNAGANVLTF
d_call: .; v_call: TRBV9; clone_size: .; j_call: TRBJ2-7; cdr3_nt: TGTGCCAGCAGCGCTCAGGGTTCCTACGAGCAGTACTTC; cdr3_aa: CASSAQGSYEQYF
d_call: .; v_call: TRBV27; clone_size: .; j_call: TRBJ2-7; cdr3_nt: TGTGCCAGCAGACCCATCGGGGGGCCGGAGCAGTACTTC; cdr3_aa: CASRPIGGPEQYF
d_call: TRBD1; v_call: TRBV4-1; clone_size: few; j_call: TRBJ2-1; cdr3_nt: TGCGCCAGCAGCCCCTCGACAGGGGACAATGAGCAGTTCTTC; cdr3_aa: CASSPSTGDNEQFF
d_call: .; v_call: TRBV23-1; clone_size: .; j_call: TRBJ1-4; cdr3_nt: TGCGCCAGCAGTCAGGTGATCCACGGCGGTCTAGACGAAAAACTGTTTTTT; cdr3_aa: CASSQVIHGGLDEKLFF
d_call: .; v_call: TRBV19; clone_size: once; j_call: TRBJ2-1; cdr3_nt: TGTGCCAGTAGTCTCCGGACCCTGGGGGGCGATGAGCAGTTCTTC; cdr3_aa: CASSLRTLGGDEQFF
d_call: .; v_call: TRBV28; clone_size: .; j_call: TRBJ2-7; cdr3_nt: TGTGCCAGCAGTTTAGATAGGGTTGACCCCTCCTACGAGCAGTACTTC; cdr3_aa: CASSLDRVDPSYEQYF
d_call: .; v_call: TRBV27; clone_size: .; j_call: TRBJ2-6; cdr3_nt: TGTGCCAGTAGTTTGGGTGGGGCCAACGTCCTGACTTTC; cdr3_aa: CASSLGGANVLTF
d_call: TRBD2; v_call: TRBV6-1; clone_size: .; j_call: TRBJ2-1; cdr3_nt: TGTGCCAGCAGTGAAGCGGGCGGGAGGGCCTGCAATGAGCAGTTCTTC; cdr3_aa: CASSEAGGRACNEQFF
d_call: .; v_call: TRBV6-1; clone_size: few; j_call: TRBJ1-1; cdr3_nt: TGTGCCAGCAGTACTACCGAAAATGCTTTCTTT; cdr3_aa: CASSTTENAFF
d_call: .; v_call: TRBV7-9; clone_size: .; j_call: TRBJ1-2; cdr3_nt: TGTGCCAGCAGCTCGCCCCAGGGAGCGGGGAAAGGAGGCTACACCTTC; cdr3_aa: CASSSPQGAGKGGYTF
d_call: .; v_call: TRBV2; clone_size: .; j_call: TRBJ2-3; cdr3_nt: TGTGCCAGCAGTGAACAGCCGCGAAGCACAGATACGCAGTATTTT; cdr3_aa: CASSEQPRSTDTQYF
d_call: .; v_call: TRBV19; clone_size: .; j_call: TRBJ1-4; cdr3_nt: TGTGCCAGTAACCCCCAGAGTGGCCGGACGGCAAATGAAAAACTGTTTTTT; cdr3_aa: CASNPQSGRTANEKLFF
d_call: .; v_call: TRBV6-5; clone_size: .; j_call: TRBJ2-3; cdr3_nt: TGTGCCAGCAGTTACTCGGGGGGTCTGCGCACAGATACGCAGTATTTT; cdr3_aa: CASSYSGGLRTDTQYF
d_call: TRBD2; v_call: TRBV7-7; clone_size: .; j_call: TRBJ2-1; cdr3_nt: TGTGCTAGCAGCTACCGACTAGCGCCCTACAATGAGCAGTTCTTC; cdr3_aa: CASSYRLAPYNEQFF
d_call: .; v_call: TRBV4-1; clone_size: .; j_call: TRBJ2-7; cdr3_nt: TGCGCCAGCAGCCCGGGCGGAAACTCCTACGAGCAGTACTTC; cdr3_aa: CASSPGGNSYEQYF
d_call: .; v_call: TRBV7-2; clone_size: .; j_call: TRBJ2-1; cdr3_nt: TGTGCCAGCAGCTTTACGGGAGTCTACAATGAGCAGTTCTTC; cdr3_aa: CASSFTGVYNEQFF
d_call: .; v_call: TRBV19; clone_size: .; j_call: TRBJ2-1; cdr3_nt: TGTGCCAGTAGTTGGCGCGGGGTCTATCATGACGAGCAGTTCTTC; cdr3_aa: CASSWRGVYHDEQFF